A single sample gave rise to the 32 T cell receptor beta chains below, sequenced in a study of cytomegalovirus exposure and HLA in healthy donors. Researchers ran the PCR with 60 Vbeta and 13 Jbeta primers. TCRdb's table, derived via immunoSEQ multiplex PCR, lists solely in-frame clones and lacks some. Among 55,000 to 80,000 clones listed, about 71% were seen once. The sample consisted of PBMCs. These receptors originate from a man aged 55 to 69 in good health and CMV-seropositive.

The chain employs TRBV6-4 and TRBJ2-2; 7 bases map to TRBD1. Trimming removed 5 bases from V and 4 bases from J; junction bases left unmatched: 4. The germline V gene has CDR1 MRHNA and CDR2 SNTAGT. The CDR3 has 14 amino acids. CDR3 nucleotide sequence: TGTGCCAGCAGTCCGACAGGGTCCACCGGGGAGCTGTTTTTT. Amino acids: CASSPTGSTGELFF.

J is TRBJ1-1 and V is TRBV5-1; perhaps TRBD1 as D (5 bases). This CDR3 is built from 15 residues. The germline CDR1 and CDR2 sequences are SGHRS and YFSETQ. Deletions cut 1 base from V and 2 bases from J, with 12 bases between. In nucleotides, the CDR3 is TGCGCCAGCAGCTTGTCGACAGCAGCAAACACTGAAGCTTTCTTT. Its protein product is CASSLSTAANTEAFF.

The chain uses TRBV7-2 and TRBJ2-7, with TRBD2 matching 8 bases. V trimming: 5 bases; J trimming: 2 bases; junction bases outside the gene matches: 8. The germline CDR1 and CDR2 sequences are SGHTA and FQGNSA. There are 15 residues in the CDR3. CDR3: CASSQRPGLAYEQYF. The CDR3 nucleotides are TGTGCCAGCAGCCAGAGACCGGGACTAGCCTACGAGCAGTACTTC.

This clone has a handful of counts. The rearrangement uses TRBV14 and TRBJ2-1, with D tentatively TRBD1 (6 bases). With 4 bases removed from V and 3 bases from J, the gap between germline ends came to 10 bases. The CDR3 is 14 amino acids. Germline V CDR1 and CDR2: SGHDN, FVKESK. In DNA form, the CDR3 reads TGTGCCAGCAGCCTCCGAGGGGGCTACAATGAGCAGTTCTTC. It encodes CASSLRGGYNEQFF.

CDR3 amino acids: CASVGGNQPQHF. CDR3 sequence (DNA): TGTGCCAGCGTCGGGGGCAATCAGCCCCAGCATTTT. The gene calls are TRBV6-1 and TRBJ1-5, with D unresolved. The V end was cut by 8 bases, the J end by 2 bases, with 7 bases between. Germline-derived CDR1 and CDR2 are MNHNS and SASEGT. The CDR3 is made up of 12 amino acids.

This clone was counted once. The V and J genes are TRBV5-4 and TRBJ1-1, with D tentatively TRBD1 (5 bases). The V and J ends lost 2 bases and 3 bases respectively, with 17 bases between them. Germline CDR1 SGHNT, CDR2 YYREEE (reference sequence). CDR3 length: 16 residues. CDR3 sequence reads: CASSLPKAQGYTEAFF. The DNA of the CDR3 is TGTGCCAGCAGCTTACCTAAAGCTCAGGGCTACACTGAAGCTTTCTTT.

The V gene is TRBV7-9, the J gene TRBJ2-7; 9 bases line up with TRBD2. The germline CDR1 and CDR2 sequences are SEHNR and FQNEAQ (reference sequence). The CDR3 has 19 amino acids. J lost 1 base, V lost 3 bases, and 16 bases had no gene match. The DNA of the CDR3 is TGTGCCAGCAGCTTGAAGGCTAGCGGGACCAACTCCAGATCCTACGAGCAGTACTTC. It yields the protein CASSLKASGTNSRSYEQYF.

The V gene is TRBV4-1, the J gene TRBJ1-1; TRBD1 matches at 8 bases. The V gene's germline CDR1 is MGHRA and CDR2 YSYEKL. The CDR3 extends over 15 amino acids. V lost 3 bases, J lost 1 base, and 4 bases stayed unmatched. The CDR3 region has the DNA TGCGCCAGCAGCCACGGGACAGGAAAGAACACTGAAGCTTTCTTT. This translates into CASSHGTGKNTEAFF.

The chain combines TRBV28 with TRBJ2-4; 9 nucleotides align to TRBD1. CDR3 length: 15 residues. J lost 1 base, V lost 5 bases, and 3 bases had no gene match. Germline V gene sequence: CDR1 MDHEN, CDR2 SYDVKM. CDR3 nucleotides: TGTGCCAGCAGTACAGGGGGCGCGGCCAAAAACATTCAGTACTTC. Protein: CASSTGGAAKNIQYF.

This clone was observed a single time. V and J are TRBV4-3 and TRBJ2-7; the D is unclear. V lost 0 bases to trimming and J lost 4 bases, with 13 bases between them. Germline CDR1 and CDR2: LGHNA and YSLEER. The CDR3 has 15 amino acids. The CDR3 here is CASSQEPELGYEQYF. In DNA form, the CDR3 reads TGCGCCAGCAGCCAAGAGCCGGAGCTGGGTTACGAGCAGTACTTC.

In nucleotides, the CDR3 is TGTGCCAGCTCCGTCCAGGACTCTGGAAACACCATATATTTT. It codes for CASSVQDSGNTIYF. The rearrangement links TRBV18 to TRBJ1-3; D gene uncertain. Per germline, CDR1 KGHSH and CDR2 LQKENI. The CDR3 spans 14 residues. Trimming cost V 6 bases and J 0 bases, with 9 bases left between them.

The rearrangement uses TRBV7-8 and TRBJ2-4; 11 bases are a match to TRBD2. Per germline, CDR1 SGHVS and CDR2 FQNEAQ. The CDR3 loop spans 17 amino acids. Germline trimming cut 0 bases from V and 6 bases from J; bases unmatched to any gene: 7. The CDR3 nucleotides read TGTGCCAGCAGCTTAGCACTAGCGGGGGCTGTTGGAAACATTCAGTACTTC. Translating it yields CASSLALAGAVGNIQYF.

The genes are TRBV7-9 and TRBJ2-3; D ambiguous. CDR1 and CDR2 (germline): SEHNR, FQNEAQ (reference sequence). The CDR3 contains 17 residues. With 1 base removed from V and 1 base from J, the gap between germline ends came to 15 bases. Written as DNA, the CDR3 is TGTGCCAGCAGCTTAGAAAGTGGGCACTTGCGCACAGATACGCAGTATTTT. It yields the protein CASSLESGHLRTDTQYF. Full variable domain (rest looked up from reference TRBV7-9 and TRBJ2-3): DTGVSQNPRHKITKRGQNVTFRCDPISEHNRLYWYRQTLGQGPEFLTYFQNEAQLEKSRLLSDRFSAERPKGSFSTLEIQRTEQGDSAMYLCASSLESGHLRTDTQYFGPGTRLTVL.

This clone was counted once. The same CDR3 arises from other DNA sequences in this sample as well. The V call is TRBV4-1, the J call TRBJ2-4; weak D call: TRBD2 (5 bases). The CDR3 contains 16 residues. CDR1 is MGHRA, CDR2 YSYEKL, per germline. V lost 1 base, J lost 6 bases, and 16 bases lay in between. The CDR3 protein is CASSQVGGSPPNIQYF. The CDR3 DNA reads as TGCGCCAGCAGCCAAGTAGGAGGTAGTCCACCAAACATTCAGTACTTC.

The sample holds one count of this clone. The V gene is TRBV11-3, the J gene TRBJ2-7, with D tentatively TRBD2 (5 bases). Germline CDR1 is SGHNT and CDR2 is YENEEA. Trimming left V 0 bases short and J 4 bases short, with 10 bases between. The CDR3 is 14 amino acids. The CDR3: CASSLDGLDYEQYF. In DNA form, the CDR3 reads TGTGCCAGCAGCTTAGACGGACTCGATTACGAGCAGTACTTC.

The chain recombines TRBV19 with TRBJ1-5; 7 nucleotides align to TRBD1. Germline values: CDR1 LNHDA, CDR2 SQIVND (reference sequence). The CDR3 has 15 residues. The V gene end was trimmed by 7 bases and the J gene end by 1 base; junction bases not matched to a gene: 7. CDR3 nucleotides: TGTGCCAGTAATATCCGGGACAGAAGCAATCAGCCCCAGCATTTT. Protein: CASNIRDRSNQPQHF.

In the case of this clone: Other DNA variants within this sample encode the same CDR3. This chain links TRBV15 with TRBJ1-5, with TRBD1 identical over 8 bases. From germline, CDR1 is LNHNV and CDR2 YYDKDF (reference sequence). V lost 2 bases to trimming and J lost 2 bases; unmatched junction nucleotides: 5. CDR3 length equals 16 residues. The CDR3 DNA follows: TGTGCCACCAGCAGATCACAGGGGGTGGGCAATCAGCCCCAGCATTTT. Amino acid sequence: CATSRSQGVGNQPQHF.

The gene calls are TRBV27 and TRBJ2-7; TRBD1 matches at 10 bases. The CDR3 extends over 15 amino acids. The V gene end was trimmed by 5 bases and the J gene end by 4 bases; junction bases not matched to a gene: 8. Germline CDR1 MNHEY, CDR2 SMNVEV (reference sequence). The CDR3 region is CASSPGQGFGYEQYF. CDR3 coding DNA: TGTGCCAGCAGTCCGGGACAGGGGTTCGGGTACGAGCAGTACTTC.

The gene calls are TRBV7-9 and TRBJ1-2, with a weak D call TRBD1 (6 bases). The germline V gene has CDR1 SEHNR and CDR2 FQNEAQ (reference sequence). V was cut by 3 bases and J by 2 bases, with 10 bases left in between. This CDR3 is 14 amino acids long. CDR3 in amino acids: CASSLGAENYGYTF. As DNA, the CDR3 is TGTGCCAGCAGCTTGGGGGCGGAGAACTATGGCTACACCTTC. Using reference TRBV7-9 and TRBJ1-2 for the parts outside the CDR3, the full variable domain is DTGVSQNPRHKITKRGQNVTFRCDPISEHNRLYWYRQTLGQGPEFLTYFQNEAQLEKSRLLSDRFSAERPKGSFSTLEIQRTEQGDSAMYLCASSLGAENYGYTFGSGTRLTVV.

This chain joins TRBV21-1 and TRBJ1-4. TRBV21-1 is noted as a pseudogene. The CDR3 extends over 15 amino acids. The CDR3 protein is CASSKARPTNEKLFF. The CDR3 nucleotides are TGTGCCAGCAGCAAAGCGCGGCCAACTAATGAAAAACTGTTTTTT.

V gene TRBV9 combines with J gene TRBJ2-2; D is perhaps TRBD1 (5 bases). V gave up 0 bases and J gave up 6 bases, with 12 bases separating them. Germline CDR1 is SGDLS and CDR2 is YYNGEE. The CDR3 contains 15 residues. DNA for the CDR3: TGTGCCAGCAGCGTAGGAGCAGGGAAAGCCGGGGAGCTGTTTTTT. Translation: CASSVGAGKAGELFF.

The chain has TRBV19 and TRBJ1-6; 9 positions agree with TRBD1. The CDR3 totals 16 residues. Germline trimming cut 4 bases from V and 7 bases from J; bases unmatched to any gene: 8. From germline, CDR1 is LNHDA and CDR2 SQIVND (reference sequence). The CDR3: CASSTIDRGANSPLHF. CDR3 nucleotide sequence: TGTGCCAGTAGTACAATTGACAGGGGGGCGAATTCACCCCTCCACTTT. Combining the CDR3 with reference TRBV19 and TRBJ1-6 gives the whole variable domain DGGITQSPKYLFRKEGQNVTLSCEQNLNHDAMYWYRQDPGQGLRLIYYSQIVNDFQKGDIAEGYSVSREKKESFPLTVTSAQKNPTAFYLCASSTIDRGANSPLHFGNGTRLTVT.

In its sample, this clone was seen a few times. The chain links TRBV11-2 to TRBJ1-5; no clear D gene. The CDR3 contains 13 residues. V was clipped by 1 base and J by 4 bases, with 5 bases between them. Germline CDR1 reads SGHAT; CDR2 reads FQNNGV. The CDR3 here is CASSLGTNQPQHF. The CDR3 coding sequence is TGTGCCAGCAGCTTAGGAACAAATCAGCCCCAGCATTTT.

The chain carries TRBV18 and TRBJ2-1; 12 bases align to TRBD2. The germline V gene encodes CDR1 KGHSH and CDR2 LQKENI. The V and J ends lost 5 bases and 3 bases, in that order; junction bases with no gene match: 8. This CDR3 is built from 17 residues. Here the CDR3 reads CASSATSGGPIYNEQFF. The CDR3 bases are TGTGCCAGCTCAGCCACTAGCGGGGGGCCCATCTACAATGAGCAGTTCTTC.

The J gene is TRBJ2-1, the V gene TRBV7-6; D is ambiguous. Germline CDR1 and CDR2: SGHVS and FNYEAQ. This CDR3 comprises 17 residues. V was shortened by 0 bases and J by 0 bases, with 12 bases between the two germline ends. In nucleotides, the CDR3 is TGTGCCAGCAGCTTAGCTGGCGCTCGGAGCTCCTACAATGAGCAGTTCTTC. Translation: CASSLAGARSSYNEQFF.

The sample holds a few counts of this clone. The chain has TRBV6-5 and TRBJ1-2; 7 positions match TRBD1. Trimming took 10 bases from V and 2 from J; bases not matched to a gene: 7. Germline CDR1 MNHEY, CDR2 SVGAGI. This CDR3 region has 13 residues. DNA for the CDR3: TGTGCCACCAAACCGACAGGGAACTATGGCTACACCTTC. This gives the protein CATKPTGNYGYTF.

This clone was detected once. The rearrangement uses TRBV6-5 and TRBJ1-1, with D tentatively TRBD1 (6 bases). V lost 0 bases and J lost 1, with 9 bases in between. The V gene's germline CDR1 is MNHEY and CDR2 SVGAGI. The CDR3 loop spans 15 amino acids. In nucleotides, the CDR3 is TGTGCCAGCAGTTACTCGGCGACAGGGAACACTGAAGCTTTCTTT. As protein: CASSYSATGNTEAFF.

The J gene is TRBJ1-1, the V gene TRBV28; D ambiguous. The CDR3 totals 13 residues. V was pared by 4 bases and J by 8 bases, with 14 bases between. Germline CDR1 MDHEN, CDR2 SYDVKM. CDR3 loop: CASSSSLPPEAFF. DNA for the CDR3: TGTGCCAGCAGTTCCAGTCTCCCACCCGAAGCTTTCTTT.

This clone was detected only once. V usage is TRBV6-5 and J usage is TRBJ1-6, with 8 bases matching TRBD1. Germline V gives CDR1 MNHEY, CDR2 SVGAGI. The CDR3 length is 14 residues. The V gene end was trimmed by 6 bases and the J gene end by 8 bases; junction bases not matched to a gene: 6. CDR3 sequence reads: CASRWTGRYSPLHF. Here the CDR3 DNA reads TGTGCCAGCAGATGGACAGGGAGGTATTCACCCCTCCACTTT.

This clone has only a few counts. The rearrangement joins TRBV6-5 to TRBJ2-7; 11 bases line up with TRBD1. Germline-derived CDR1 and CDR2 are MNHEY and SVGAGI. The CDR3 runs to 16 residues. The trim removed 4 bases at V and 2 bases at J, leaving 7 bases unmatched. The CDR3 nucleotides read TGTGCCAGCAGTTCCACCCCGGGACAGGGGGCCTACGAGCAGTACTTC. This sequence encodes CASSSTPGQGAYEQYF.

This sequence joins TRBV2 and TRBJ2-7; a weak D match, TRBD1 (6 bases). The germline gives CDR1 SNHLY, CDR2 FYNNEI. V was trimmed by 6 bases and J by 2 bases, leaving 14 bases between them. The CDR3 contains 14 residues. In DNA form, the CDR3 reads TGTGCCAGCAGGTCGACAGGTCCTACCTACGAGCAGTACTTC. Encoded protein: CASRSTGPTYEQYF.

The gene calls are TRBV5-5 and TRBJ2-7; D ambiguous. Per the germline V gene, CDR1 is SGHKS and CDR2 is YYEKEE (reference sequence). CDR3 length equals 13 residues. V lost 4 bases and J lost 0, with 8 bases in between. CDR3 bases: TGTGCCAGCAGCCTGAGTAGCTCCTACGAGCAGTACTTC. Its translation: CASSLSSSYEQYF.